This T cell receptor beta chain derives from a study of control samples from healthy donors and cancer patients (dated by TCRdb to the early 2020s). Turning to this clone: Its cognate antigen has yet to be identified. Base qualities are not recorded, but no much larger clone differs from it by a single base.

The library came from the immunoSEQ multiplex PCR assay. TCRdb's version of the immuneACCESS table is confined to in-frame rearrangements and falls short of the full clone set. An unresolved V gene accounts for under half of the shortfall where checked; the remainder is of unknown origin. This sample lists about 150,000 clones; over 85% were detected once. Clones ranked in the top ten supply approximately 5.7% of the sample. The germline V gene (reference sequence) supplies CDR1 LNHDA and CDR2 SQIVND. V and J are trimmed by 4 bases and 3 bases, and the gene matches miss 7 bases of the junction. The CDR3 goes from the cysteine to the phenylalanine over 15 residues. Just the 45-base CDR3 DNA is kept, in frame starting at base 1.

This sequence was found in a man aged 40-49 years in good health. Sequencing input: blood. Rearrangement joined TRBV19 to TRBJ1-2; 8 bases in the junction line up with TRBD1. CDR3 sequence: CASSSSGGAYYGYTF. Here is the DNA: TGTGCCAGTAGTAGTTCAGGGGGCGCATACTATGGCTACACCTTC.